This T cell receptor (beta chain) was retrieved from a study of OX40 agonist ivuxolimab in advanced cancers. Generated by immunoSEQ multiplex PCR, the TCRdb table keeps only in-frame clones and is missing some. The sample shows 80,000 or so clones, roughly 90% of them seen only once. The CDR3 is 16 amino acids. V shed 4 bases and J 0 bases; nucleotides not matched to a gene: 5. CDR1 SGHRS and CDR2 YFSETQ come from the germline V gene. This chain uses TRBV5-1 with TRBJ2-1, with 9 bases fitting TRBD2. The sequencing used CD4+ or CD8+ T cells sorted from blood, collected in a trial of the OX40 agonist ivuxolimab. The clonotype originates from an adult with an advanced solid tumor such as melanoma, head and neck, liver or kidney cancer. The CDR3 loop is CASSSGGRGSYNEQFF. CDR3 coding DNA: TGCGCCAGCAGCAGCGGCGGGAGGGGCTCCTACAATGAGCAGTTCTTC.